This T cell receptor (beta chain) was retrieved from a study of CD8+ T cells in alopecia areata. Following extraction, RNA underwent reverse transcription to cDNA, which served as the sequencing template. Using immunoSEQ multiplex PCR, the repertoire was profiled, and TCRdb retains in-frame clones only, with some absent. The repertoire holds roughly 250,000 clones, about 68% seen once, with 1% to 1.5% in the top ten. V shed 6 bases and J 7 bases; nucleotides not matched to a gene: 6. CDR3 length: 12 amino acids. The V gene's germline CDR1 is SQVTM and CDR2 ANQGSEA. Comment on this clone: Other DNA variants within this sample encode the same CDR3.

The V call is TRBV29-1, the J call TRBJ2-7, with 10 bases aligning to TRBD1. Sequences were derived from CD4+ T cells sorted from blood, sampled at week 0. The source of this sequence is a human donor with alopecia areata. The chain's CDR3 is CSVGGQGREQYF. The CDR3 region has the DNA TGCAGCGTGGGGGGACAGGGGAGAGAGCAGTACTTC.